Below, one T cell receptor (beta chain) is given with its context. The source of the sample is a study of cytomegalovirus exposure and HLA in healthy donors. 13 Jbeta primers and 60 Vbeta primers were used for the PCR. TCRdb keeps only in-frame clones here, not all; method: immunoSEQ multiplex PCR. This sample has around 170,000 clones, with approximately 88% found just once. This receptor was identified in a woman aged 18-29 years in good health and CMV-seronegative. Sequenced material: PBMCs.

The CDR3: CATSSHASGTGDNEQFF. The CDR3 nucleotides are TGTGCCACCAGCTCTCATGCCTCCGGGACAGGGGACAATGAGCAGTTCTTC. The chain recombines TRBV15 with TRBJ2-1; 10 nucleotides line up with TRBD1. With 5 bases clipped from V and 5 bases from J, the junction kept 12 bases outside the gene matches. Germline assignment: CDR1 LNHNV and CDR2 YYDKDF (reference sequence). There are 17 residues in the CDR3.